Presented here are 23 T cell receptor beta chains from one specimen sequenced in a study of preoperative IRX-2 immunotherapy in early breast cancer. Treatment here: preoperative locoregional IRX-2 cytokine immunotherapy. TCRdb keeps only in-frame clones here, not all; method: immunoSEQ multiplex PCR. The sample has roughly 35,000 clones, 90% to 95% seen once. The sample was acquired from a patient treated with IRX-2 immunotherapy. Receptors were obtained from a human donor with breast cancer.

The chain couples TRBV19 to TRBJ1-5, with D tentatively TRBD1 (5 bases). The CDR3 runs 12 residues. Germline V lookup: CDR1 LNHDA, CDR2 SQIVND (reference sequence). V was shortened by 5 bases and J by 5 bases, with 7 bases between the two germline ends. CDR3 bases: TGTGCCAGTAGTCCGGGGGATCAGCCCCAGCATTTT. Residues: CASSPGDQPQHF.

The chain links TRBV5-1 to TRBJ1-6; 7 bases map to TRBD1. CDR3 size: 16 residues. Germline trimming cut 4 bases from V and 2 bases from J; bases unmatched to any gene: 6. Germline CDR1 is SGHRS and CDR2 is YFSETQ. This CDR3 is CASSRTQGAYNSPLHF. Here the CDR3 DNA reads TGCGCCAGCAGCCGAACCCAGGGGGCCTATAATTCACCCCTCCACTTT.

The chain combines TRBV4-3 with TRBJ2-1; D gene unclear. Trimming left V 1 base short and J 5 bases short, with 9 bases between. This CDR3 is 14 amino acids long. Germline CDR1 is LGHNA and CDR2 is YSLEER. The CDR3 DNA sequence: TGCGCCAGCAGCCAAGTGTACAGAAACAATGAGCAGTTCTTC. This encodes CASSQVYRNNEQFF.

The V and J genes are TRBV27 and TRBJ2-5; 9 bases align to TRBD2. Germline lookup yields CDR1 MNHEY and CDR2 SMNVEV (reference sequence). This CDR3 is built from 18 residues. The V gene end was trimmed by 5 bases and the J gene end by 2 bases; junction bases not matched to a gene: 15. CDR3 coding DNA: TGTGCCAGCAGTCGCCCCGGGACTAGCCCCTCTTTTCAAGAGACCCAGTACTTC. It codes for CASSRPGTSPSFQETQYF.

The chain uses TRBV7-2 and TRBJ1-3; D not certain. CDR1 SGHTA and CDR2 FQGNSA come from the germline V gene. Trimming took off 5 bases at V and 0 bases at J, with 8 bases between the two ends. The CDR3 consists of 14 residues. The CDR3 DNA sequence: TGTGCCAGCAGCCCTGGGAGCTCTGGAAACACCATATATTTT. It encodes CASSPGSSGNTIYF.

The V call is TRBV6-5, the J call TRBJ1-2; 8 nucleotides align to TRBD1. V lost 6 bases to trimming and J lost 6 bases; unmatched junction nucleotides: 9. The CDR3 runs to 14 residues. Looked up from germline, CDR1 is MNHEY and CDR2 is SVGAGI. The CDR3 DNA reads as TGTGCCAGCAGATCCCCGGGACAGGCTCATGGCTACACCTTC. It encodes CASRSPGQAHGYTF.

The chain joins TRBV2 to TRBJ2-2; 13 bases agree with TRBD2. The CDR3 spans 15 residues. V lost 4 bases, J lost 7 bases, and 3 bases stayed unmatched. Germline-derived CDR1 and CDR2 are SNHLY and FYNNEI. The CDR3 region is CASSGTSGSNGELFF. CDR3 sequence (DNA): TGTGCCAGCAGTGGGACTAGCGGGAGTAACGGGGAGCTGTTTTTT.

The chain carries TRBV5-6 and TRBJ2-1; D remains unclear. The CDR3 has 15 residues. Germline values: CDR1 SGHDT, CDR2 YYEEEE. The V and J ends lost 0 bases and 4 bases respectively, with 11 bases between them. The CDR3 coding sequence is TGTGCCAGCAGCTTGGGGGCGGCTGCTTACAATGAGCAGTTCTTC. Translated, it gives CASSLGAAAYNEQFF.

This clone was counted a single time. The chain is built from TRBV9 and TRBJ1-4, with D maybe TRBD1 (5 bases). CDR1 is SGDLS, CDR2 YYNGEE, per germline. The CDR3 has 15 residues. V lost 4 bases and J lost 5, with 15 bases in between. As DNA, the CDR3 is TGTGCCAGCAGCCCACGGGACCAGCGAAATGAAAAACTGTTTTTT. This codes for CASSPRDQRNEKLFF.

V gene TRBV5-1 combines with J gene TRBJ2-7; D may be TRBD1 (6 bases). V was trimmed by 4 bases and J by 3 bases, leaving 17 bases between them. The germline CDR1 and CDR2 sequences are SGHRS and YFSETQ. This CDR3 region has 15 residues. CDR3 in DNA: TGCGCCAGCAGCCGGACAGCCGACCCTAACTACGAGCAGTACTTC. This encodes CASSRTADPNYEQYF.

This chain uses TRBV7-3 with TRBJ1-2; D gene unclear. CDR1 and CDR2 (germline): SGHTA, FQGTGA. The CDR3 has 17 amino acids. Trimming cost V 1 base and J 8 bases, with 23 bases left between them. CDR3 DNA: TGTGCCAGCAGCTTAAAGCCCCCGAGCCGACCTTTGTGGGGCTACACCTTC. It is translated as CASSLKPPSRPLWGYTF.

V and J are TRBV4-2 and TRBJ1-6, with D possibly being TRBD1 (5 bases). Between the trimmed V and J ends, which lost 4 bases and 5 bases, there was a span of 15 bases. CDR3 size: 16 residues. CDR1 and CDR2 (germline): LGHNA, YNFKEQ. The CDR3 reads CASSRRRRGDNSPLHF. The CDR3, as DNA: TGTGCCAGCAGCCGGCGCCGGCGAGGGGATAATTCACCCCTCCACTTT.

The chain combines TRBV7-9 with TRBJ2-1; 8 bases map to TRBD2. The CDR3 loop spans 16 amino acids. CDR1 and CDR2 from the germline V gene are SEHNR and FQNEAQ (reference sequence). V shed 6 bases and J 2 bases; nucleotides not matched to a gene: 9. CDR3: CASSRSGSGTYNEQFF. As DNA, the CDR3 is TGTGCCAGCAGTCGAAGCGGGAGTGGGACCTACAATGAGCAGTTCTTC.

The rearrangement uses TRBV6-5 and TRBJ2-7; a possible D gene is TRBD1 (6 bases). The CDR3 sequence is 13 residues long. Trimming left V 6 bases short and J 3 bases short, with 12 bases between. Germline values: CDR1 MNHEY, CDR2 SVGAGI. CDR3 sequence (DNA): TGTGCCAGCAGGCGGTCCAGGGGCTACGAGCAGTACTTC. This encodes CASRRSRGYEQYF.

V is TRBV7-2 and J is TRBJ2-7; 11 bases align to TRBD2. Germline trimming cut 6 bases from V and 0 bases from J; bases unmatched to any gene: 1. The CDR3 is 14 amino acids. Germline CDR1 reads SGHTA; CDR2 reads FQGNSA. The CDR3 DNA follows: TGTGCCAGCAGGGGACTAGCGGACTCCTACGAGCAGTACTTC. Its protein product is CASRGLADSYEQYF.

The CDR3 reads CASSPRQAGLSDTEAFF. For the CDR3, the DNA is TGCGCCAGCAGCCCGAGACAGGCGGGGTTATCGGACACTGAAGCTTTCTTT. The chain couples TRBV5-1 to TRBJ1-1; D is perhaps TRBD1 (6 bases). Trimming took 4 bases from V and 3 from J, leaving 22 bases between them. Germline V CDR1 and CDR2: SGHRS, YFSETQ. CDR3 length equals 17 residues.

The CDR3 sequence: CSASGETAQFF. The CDR3 DNA is TGCAGTGCTTCGGGGGAGACGGCGCAGTTCTTC. This sequence joins TRBV20-1 and TRBJ2-1; TRBD2 is a possible D gene (6 bases). There are 11 residues in the CDR3. Germline CDR1 DFQATT, CDR2 SNEGSKA (reference sequence). V gave up 5 bases and J gave up 12 bases, with 14 bases separating them.

This clone was recorded once. The rearrangement joins TRBV7-6 to TRBJ2-5; 10 nucleotides line up with TRBD2. The germline V gene has CDR1 SGHVS and CDR2 FNYEAQ. Germline trimming cut 3 bases from V and 7 bases from J; bases unmatched to any gene: 17. The CDR3 has 18 residues. As DNA, the CDR3 is TGTGCCAGCAGCTTGCAAGCGGGAGGGCCCATAAGCAAAGGGACCCAGTACTTC. The encoded protein is CASSLQAGGPISKGTQYF.

This chain links TRBV29-1 with TRBJ2-3, with 7 positions matching TRBD2. The V gene's germline CDR1 is SQVTM and CDR2 ANQGSEA. This CDR3 comprises 15 residues. After removal of 4 bases from V and 2 bases from J, the junction contained 9 bases not matched to a gene. The CDR3 loop is CSVGGLGTPTDTQYF. CDR3 nucleotides: TGCAGCGTTGGCGGACTAGGGACCCCCACAGATACGCAGTATTTT.

This clone is a singleton in its sample. The chain joins TRBV19 to TRBJ1-4; possible D gene TRBD1, 6 bases. The CDR3 is made up of 15 amino acids. CDR1 is LNHDA and CDR2 is SQIVND in the germline V gene (reference sequence). The V and J ends lost 5 bases and 8 bases respectively, with 18 bases between them. The CDR3 sequence is CASSASRGVWEKLFF. DNA of the CDR3: TGTGCCAGTAGTGCCAGCAGGGGAGTTTGGGAAAAACTGTTTTTT.

This clone was counted a single time. The V call is TRBV6-5, the J call TRBJ1-2, with TRBD1 matching 8 bases. V shed 6 bases, J shed 2 bases, and the junction held 5 bases outside the gene matches. The CDR3 is 14 amino acids. Germline V gives CDR1 MNHEY, CDR2 SVGAGI. The CDR3 DNA sequence: TGTGCCAGCAGGCAACAGGGGGTCAACTATGGCTACACCTTC. It encodes CASRQQGVNYGYTF.

With regard to this clone: The junction and the germline gene differ at one end; a read error may be behind it. J is TRBJ2-1 and V is TRBV7-7; 8 nucleotides match TRBD2. CDR1 is SSHAT, CDR2 FNYEAQ, per germline (reference sequence). The length of the CDR3 is 15 residues. The CDR3: CASSLAGLKDDEQFF. For the CDR3, the DNA is TGTGCTAGCAGCTTAGCGGGACTCAAAGACGATGAGCAGTTCTTC.

The V gene is TRBV5-4, the J gene TRBJ2-5; 8 bases match TRBD2. The V segment lost 2 bases and the J segment 5 bases; nucleotides outside the gene matches: 2. The CDR3 loop spans 13 amino acids. CDR1 is SGHNT and CDR2 is YYREEE in the germline V gene (reference sequence). The CDR3 loop is CASSFGGRETQYF. DNA of the CDR3: TGTGCCAGCAGCTTCGGCGGGAGGGAGACCCAGTACTTC.